This is a list of T cell receptor beta chains from one sample in a study of long-term antiretroviral therapy in people with HIV. Generated by immunoSEQ multiplex PCR, the TCRdb table keeps only in-frame clones and is missing some. The sample consists of just over 20,000 clones, roughly 78% of them appearing once. The sequencing here drew on unsorted PBMCs, taken 4.1 years after starting antiretroviral therapy. Receptors were obtained from a woman aged 40 to 55 with HIV. Both conserved end residues are part of each CDR3. Each record gives: clone size, V gene, D gene, J gene, CDR3 protein, CDR3 DNA. A D gene is named only where the DNA matches it firmly. Only part of the rows carry a size: once, few, many, or a class if the clone is expanded.

NA,TRBV4-2,TRBD2,TRBJ2-7,CASSQVGTSGSEQYF,TGTGCCAGCAGCCAAGTGGGGACTAGCGGGAGCGAGCAGTACTTC
NA,TRBV19,NA,TRBJ1-3,CASSKWQTVTGNTIYF,TGTGCCAGTAGTAAGTGGCAAACGGTCACTGGAAACACCATATATTTT
NA,TRBV7-9,TRBD1,TRBJ1-4,CASSFPDRGHEKLFF,TGTGCCAGCAGCTTTCCCGACAGGGGGCATGAAAAACTGTTTTTT
NA,TRBV9,NA,TRBJ1-2,CASSVGVWDGYTF,TGTGCCAGCAGCGTAGGGGTCTGGGATGGCTACACCTTC
few,TRBV29-1,NA,TRBJ1-5,CSVADGLLGNQPQHF,TGCAGCGTTGCTGACGGTCTTTTGGGCAATCAGCCCCAGCATTTT
NA,TRBV11-2,NA,TRBJ1-4,CASSPGAGTVLEKLFF,TGTGCCAGCAGCCCAGGGGCGGGGACCGTCCTTGAAAAACTGTTTTTT
NA,TRBV6-6,NA,TRBJ1-1,CASSSRMLGGYTEAFF,TGTGCCAGCAGTTCCAGGATGCTGGGTGGGTACACTGAAGCTTTCTTT
NA,TRBV7-8,NA,TRBJ2-1,CASSLRDSFYNEQFF,TGTGCCAGCAGCCTCCGGGACTCTTTCTACAATGAGCAGTTCTTC
once,TRBV27,NA,TRBJ2-7,CASSRAMVSYEQYF,TGTGCCAGCAGCCGTGCCATGGTTTCCTACGAGCAGTACTTC
NA,TRBV5-4,TRBD2,TRBJ2-4,CASSLIPTSGTNIQYF,TGTGCCAGCAGCTTGATCCCCACTAGCGGTACAAACATTCAGTACTTC
NA,TRBV10-2,TRBD1,TRBJ1-4,CASSDPGGDEKLFF,TGCGCCAGCAGTGACCCAGGGGGAGATGAAAAACTGTTTTTT
NA,TRBV5-1,NA,TRBJ1-1,CASSWGGDGPEAFF,TGCGCCAGCAGCTGGGGAGGGGATGGGCCTGAAGCTTTCTTT
NA,TRBV5-6,TRBD2,TRBJ2-7,CASSFRDQRGYEQYF,TGTGCCAGCAGCTTCCGAGATCAGCGGGGTTACGAGCAGTACTTC
NA,TRBV25-1,TRBD2,TRBJ2-1,CASSVRLAGGGEQFF,TGTGCCAGCAGTGTCCGACTAGCGGGGGGCGGTGAGCAGTTCTTC
NA,TRBV6-5,TRBD2,TRBJ2-1,CASSGLAGGSDEQFF,TGTGCCAGCAGTGGATTAGCGGGAGGGTCCGATGAGCAGTTCTTC
NA,TRBV7-6,NA,TRBJ2-7,CASSLVSGGDAYEQYF,TGTGCCAGCAGCTTAGTTTCCGGGGGTGATGCCTACGAGCAGTACTTC
NA,TRBV6-6,NA,TRBJ1-3,CASSYGRGGYGNTIYF,TGTGCCAGCAGTTACGGCCGTGGGGGGTATGGAAACACCATATATTTT